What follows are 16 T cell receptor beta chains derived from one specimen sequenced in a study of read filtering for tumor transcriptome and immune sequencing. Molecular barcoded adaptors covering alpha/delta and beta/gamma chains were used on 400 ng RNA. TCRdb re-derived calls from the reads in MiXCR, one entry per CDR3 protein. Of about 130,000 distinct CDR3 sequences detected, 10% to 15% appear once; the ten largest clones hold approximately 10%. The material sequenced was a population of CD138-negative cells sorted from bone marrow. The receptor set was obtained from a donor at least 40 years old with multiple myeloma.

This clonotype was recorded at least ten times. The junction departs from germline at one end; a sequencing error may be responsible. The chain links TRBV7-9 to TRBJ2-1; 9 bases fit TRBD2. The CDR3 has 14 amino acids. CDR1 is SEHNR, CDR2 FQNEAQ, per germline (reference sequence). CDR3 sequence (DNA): TGTGCCAGCAGCCTAGCGGGGACCTACAATGAGCAGTTCTTC. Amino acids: CASSLAGTYNEQFF.

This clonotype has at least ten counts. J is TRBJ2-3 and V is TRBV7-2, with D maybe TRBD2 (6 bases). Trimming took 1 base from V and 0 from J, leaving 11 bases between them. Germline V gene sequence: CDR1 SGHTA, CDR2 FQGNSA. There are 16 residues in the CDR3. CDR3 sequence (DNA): TGTGCCAGCAGCTTAGAGGGACTGACTAGCACAGATACGCAGTATTTT. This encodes CASSLEGLTSTDTQYF.

This chain's CDR3 is CASSLDAGAEETQYF. CDR3 DNA sequence: TGTGCCAGCAGCTTAGATGCGGGAGCGGAAGAGACCCAGTACTTC. The chain joins TRBV7-8 to TRBJ2-5, with TRBD2 matching over 7 bases. J lost 3 bases, V lost 1 base, and 5 bases had no gene match. The CDR3 totals 15 residues. Germline CDR1 SGHVS, CDR2 FQNEAQ.

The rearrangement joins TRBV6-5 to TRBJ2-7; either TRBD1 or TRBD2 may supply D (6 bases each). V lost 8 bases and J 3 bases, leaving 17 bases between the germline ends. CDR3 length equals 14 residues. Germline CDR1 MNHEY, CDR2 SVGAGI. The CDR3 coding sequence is TGTGCCAGCGAAAAGCAAGGGGGGAACTACGAGCAGTACTTC. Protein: CASEKQGGNYEQYF.

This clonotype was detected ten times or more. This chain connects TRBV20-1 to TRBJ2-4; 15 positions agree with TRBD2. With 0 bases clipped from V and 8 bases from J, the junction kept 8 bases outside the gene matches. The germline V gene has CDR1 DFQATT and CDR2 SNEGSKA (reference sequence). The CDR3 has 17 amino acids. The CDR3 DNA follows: TGCAGTGCTAGAGATCTAGGACTAGCGGGAGGGCCGGACATTCAGTACTTC. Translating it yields CSARDLGLAGGPDIQYF.

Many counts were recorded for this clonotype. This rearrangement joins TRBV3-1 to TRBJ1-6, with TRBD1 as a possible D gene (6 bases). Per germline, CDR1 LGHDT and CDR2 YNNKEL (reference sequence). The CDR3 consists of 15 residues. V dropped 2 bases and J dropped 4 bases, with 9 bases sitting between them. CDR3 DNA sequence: TGTGCCAGCAGCCAACCCGACAGGTATAATTCACCCCTCCACTTT. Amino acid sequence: CASSQPDRYNSPLHF.

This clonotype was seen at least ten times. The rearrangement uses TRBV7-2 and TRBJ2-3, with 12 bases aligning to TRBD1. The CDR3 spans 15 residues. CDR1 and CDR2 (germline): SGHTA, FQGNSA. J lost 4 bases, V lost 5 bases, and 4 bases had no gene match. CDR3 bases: TGTGCCAGCAGCCAAGGGACAGGGGGCGCAGATACGCAGTATTTT. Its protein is CASSQGTGGADTQYF.

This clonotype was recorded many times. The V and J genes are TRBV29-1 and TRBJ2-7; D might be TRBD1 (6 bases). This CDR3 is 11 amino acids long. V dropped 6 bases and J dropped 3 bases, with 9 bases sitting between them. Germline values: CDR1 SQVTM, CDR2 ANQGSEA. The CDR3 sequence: CSVTDSYEQYF. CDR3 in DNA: TGCAGCGTCACGGACAGCTACGAGCAGTACTTC.

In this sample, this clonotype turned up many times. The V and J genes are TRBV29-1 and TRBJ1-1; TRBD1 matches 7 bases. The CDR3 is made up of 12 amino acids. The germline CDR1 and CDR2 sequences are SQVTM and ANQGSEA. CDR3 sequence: CSVQGTGAEAFF. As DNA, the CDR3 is TGCAGTGTACAGGGGACCGGAGCTGAAGCTTTCTTT.

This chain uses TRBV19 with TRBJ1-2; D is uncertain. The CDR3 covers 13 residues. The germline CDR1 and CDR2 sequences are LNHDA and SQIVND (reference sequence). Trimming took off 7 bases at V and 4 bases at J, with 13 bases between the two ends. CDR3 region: CASTENGPYGYTF. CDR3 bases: TGTGCCAGTACCGAGAACGGACCCTATGGCTACACCTTC. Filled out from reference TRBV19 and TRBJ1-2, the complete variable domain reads DGGITQSPKYLFRKEGQNVTLSCEQNLNHDAMYWYRQDPGQGLRLIYYSQIVNDFQKGDIAEGYSVSREKKESFPLTVTSAQKNPTAFYLCASTENGPYGYTFGSGTRLTVV.

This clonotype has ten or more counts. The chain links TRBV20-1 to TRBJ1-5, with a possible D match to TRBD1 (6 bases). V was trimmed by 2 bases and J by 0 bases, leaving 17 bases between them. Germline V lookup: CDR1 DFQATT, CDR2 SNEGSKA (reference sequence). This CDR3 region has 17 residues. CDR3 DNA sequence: TGCAGTGCTAGACAGGGGCGAGTCACATATAGCAATCAGCCCCAGCATTTT. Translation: CSARQGRVTYSNQPQHF.

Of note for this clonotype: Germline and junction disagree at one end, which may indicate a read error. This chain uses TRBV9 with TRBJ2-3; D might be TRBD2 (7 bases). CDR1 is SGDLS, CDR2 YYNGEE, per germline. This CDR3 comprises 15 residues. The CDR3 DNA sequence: TGTGCCAGCAGCTTTCAGGGGTTCGCGGGAGATACGCGGTATTTT. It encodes CASSFQGFAGDTRYF.

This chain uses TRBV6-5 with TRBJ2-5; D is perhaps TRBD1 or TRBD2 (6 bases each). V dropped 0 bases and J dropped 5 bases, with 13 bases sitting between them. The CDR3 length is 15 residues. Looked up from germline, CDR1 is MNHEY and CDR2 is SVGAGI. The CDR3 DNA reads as TGTGCCAGCAGTTACTCGAAGGGGGGCCGGGAGACCCAGTACTTC. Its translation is CASSYSKGGRETQYF.

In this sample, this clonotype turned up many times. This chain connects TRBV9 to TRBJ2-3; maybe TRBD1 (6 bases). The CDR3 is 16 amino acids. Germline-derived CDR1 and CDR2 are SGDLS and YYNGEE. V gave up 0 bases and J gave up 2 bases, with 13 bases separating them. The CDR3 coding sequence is TGTGCCAGCAGCGTAGGGGGGCCCGGCGTCACAGATACGCAGTATTTT. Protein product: CASSVGGPGVTDTQYF.

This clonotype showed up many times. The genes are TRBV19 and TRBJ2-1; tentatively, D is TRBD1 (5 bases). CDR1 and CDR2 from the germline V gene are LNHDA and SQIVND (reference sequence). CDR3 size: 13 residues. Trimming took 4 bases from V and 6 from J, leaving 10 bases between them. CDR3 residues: CASSRQLPNEQFF. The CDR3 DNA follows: TGTGCCAGTAGTAGACAGCTTCCCAATGAGCAGTTCTTC.

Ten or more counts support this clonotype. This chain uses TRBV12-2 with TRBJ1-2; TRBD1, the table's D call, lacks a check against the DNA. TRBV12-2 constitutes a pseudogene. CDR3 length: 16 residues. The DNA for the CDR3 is TGTGCAAGTCGCTTAGCGGTGGGACAGAGTAACTATGGCTACACCTTC. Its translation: CASRLAVGQSNYGYTF.